The 8 T cell receptor beta chains reported below all come from one sample, sequenced in a study of shared clonotypes between healthy human individuals. Profiling relied on immunoSEQ multiplex PCR, and the TCRdb table lists in-frame clones only, not all of them. The sample contains around 240,000 clones, 50% to 80% of which appear only once. The specimen sequenced was memory CD4+ T cells sorted from blood. Subset: CD45RA-negative fraction. Source of these receptors: a man aged 25 to 40 in good health.

This clone appeared a few times. This chain connects TRBV5-4 to TRBJ1-2; 7 nucleotides match TRBD1. The CDR3 runs to 14 residues. Losses at the gene ends were 3 bases for V and 3 bases for J; bases not matched to a gene: 5. Germline V gene data show CDR1 as SGHNT and CDR2 as YYREEE (reference sequence). In nucleotides, the CDR3 is TGTGCCAGCAGCTCCCGGGACAGCTACTATGGCTACACCTTC. Translation gives CASSSRDSYYGYTF.

The J gene is TRBJ2-6, the V gene TRBV5-1; TRBD2 is a possible D gene (6 bases). The CDR3 extends over 16 amino acids. The germline V gene encodes CDR1 SGHRS and CDR2 YFSETQ. The V gene lost 6 bases and the J gene lost 1 base, with 14 bases spanning the gap. The CDR3 region has the DNA TGCGCCAGCACCCGGGGGTTGGATTCTGGGGCCAACGTCCTGACTTTC. Residues: CASTRGLDSGANVLTF.

The chain recombines TRBV6-6 with TRBJ2-5; D ambiguous. Per the germline V gene, CDR1 is MNHNY and CDR2 is SVGAGI (reference sequence). CDR3 length: 11 amino acids. The V end was cut by 7 bases, the J end by 5 bases, with 8 bases between. The DNA for the CDR3 is TGTGCCAGCACCCAAGGCGAGACCCAGTACTTC. It codes for CASTQGETQYF.

J is TRBJ2-7 and V is TRBV28; a possible D gene is TRBD2 (6 bases). The CDR3 sequence is 13 residues long. In germline, CDR1 is MDHEN, CDR2 SYDVKM. V shed 5 bases and J shed 7 bases, with 15 bases lying between them. The CDR3 nucleotides are TGTGCCAGCAGTCCATCGGGAGTCCGAGAGCAGTACTTC. Its protein product is CASSPSGVREQYF.

The chain employs TRBV28 and TRBJ2-7; TRBD2 matches at 7 bases. Per the germline V gene, CDR1 is MDHEN and CDR2 is SYDVKM. Unmatched junction bases numbered 5, after V lost 3 bases and J lost 3 bases. This CDR3 comprises 14 residues. The chain's CDR3 is CASSFLGGHYEQYF. In nucleotides, the CDR3 is TGTGCCAGCAGTTTCTTGGGAGGGCACTACGAGCAGTACTTC.

This clone was picked up a small number of times. The V call is TRBV6-1, the J call TRBJ2-3, with no clear D. The germline CDR1 and CDR2 sequences are MNHNS and SASEGT. The CDR3 loop spans 14 amino acids. The V end lost 3 bases, the J end lost 4 bases, and 11 bases lay between the germline ends. The CDR3 sequence is CASSDLVPPDTQYF. CDR3 coding DNA: TGTGCCAGCAGTGACCTAGTACCCCCAGATACGCAGTATTTT.

The rearrangement joins TRBV7-2 to TRBJ1-2; a possible D gene is TRBD1 (5 bases). V was shortened by 2 bases and J by 8 bases, with 18 bases between the two germline ends. Germline CDR1 is SGHTA and CDR2 is FQGNSA. This CDR3 spans 15 amino acids. In DNA, the CDR3 is TGTGCCAGCAGCTTATCCCAGGACGGACCAGGGGGCTACACCTTC. Translating it yields CASSLSQDGPGGYTF.

This chain uses TRBV7-9 with TRBJ2-2; 8 nucleotides match TRBD2. CDR1 and CDR2 from the germline V gene are SEHNR and FQNEAQ (reference sequence). The ends lost 2 bases at V and 3 bases at J; junction bases unmatched: 2. This CDR3 has 15 residues. The CDR3 DNA follows: TGTGCCAGCAGCTTATTAGCGGGATACACCGGGGAGCTGTTTTTT. Residues: CASSLLAGYTGELFF.